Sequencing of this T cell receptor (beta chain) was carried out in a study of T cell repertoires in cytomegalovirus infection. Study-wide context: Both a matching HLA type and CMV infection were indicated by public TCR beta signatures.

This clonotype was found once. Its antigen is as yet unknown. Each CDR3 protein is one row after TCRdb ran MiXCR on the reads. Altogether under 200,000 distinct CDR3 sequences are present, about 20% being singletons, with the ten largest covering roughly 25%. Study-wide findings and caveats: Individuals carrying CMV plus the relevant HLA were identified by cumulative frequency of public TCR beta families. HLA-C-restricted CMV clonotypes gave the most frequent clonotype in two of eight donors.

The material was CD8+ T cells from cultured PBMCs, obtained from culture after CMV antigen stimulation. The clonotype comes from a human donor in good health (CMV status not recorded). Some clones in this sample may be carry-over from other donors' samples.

The CDR3 DNA reads TGTGCCACCTCGTTAGGTCAGGGCGTCTACGAGCAGTACTTC. Translation: CATSLGQGVYEQYF. The rearrangement links TRBV6-2 or TRBV6-3 to TRBJ2-7, with a tentative D call TRBD1 (5 bases). Per germline, CDR1 MNHEY and CDR2 SVGEGT. The CDR3 is 14 residues long. V gave up 10 bases and J gave up 3 bases, with 19 bases separating them.